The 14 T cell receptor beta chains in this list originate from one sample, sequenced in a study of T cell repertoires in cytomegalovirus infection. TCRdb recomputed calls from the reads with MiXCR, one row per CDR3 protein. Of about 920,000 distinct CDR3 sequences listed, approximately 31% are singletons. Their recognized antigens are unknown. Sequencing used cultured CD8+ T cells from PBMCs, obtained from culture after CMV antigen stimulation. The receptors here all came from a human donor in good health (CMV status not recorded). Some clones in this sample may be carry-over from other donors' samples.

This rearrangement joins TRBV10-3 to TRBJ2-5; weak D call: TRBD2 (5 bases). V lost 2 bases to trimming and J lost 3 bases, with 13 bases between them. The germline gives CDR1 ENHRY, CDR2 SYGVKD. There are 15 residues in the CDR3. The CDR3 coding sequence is TGTGCCATCAGTGAGGGCACCGGGGTTAAAGAGACCCAGTACTTC. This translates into CAISEGTGVKETQYF.

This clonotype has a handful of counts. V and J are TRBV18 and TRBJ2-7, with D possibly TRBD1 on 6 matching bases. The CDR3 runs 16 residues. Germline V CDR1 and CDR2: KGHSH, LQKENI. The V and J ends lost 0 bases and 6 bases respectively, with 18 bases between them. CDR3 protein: CASSPPTGEVMGEQYF. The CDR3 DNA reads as TGTGCCAGCTCACCACCGACAGGTGAGGTAATGGGCGAGCAGTACTTC.

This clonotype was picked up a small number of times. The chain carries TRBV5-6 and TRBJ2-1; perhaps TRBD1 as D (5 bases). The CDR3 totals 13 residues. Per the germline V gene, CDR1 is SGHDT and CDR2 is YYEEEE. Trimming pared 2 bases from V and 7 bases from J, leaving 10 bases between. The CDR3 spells CASSLGARNEQFF. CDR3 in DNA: TGTGCCAGCAGCTTAGGGGCGCGGAATGAGCAGTTCTTC.

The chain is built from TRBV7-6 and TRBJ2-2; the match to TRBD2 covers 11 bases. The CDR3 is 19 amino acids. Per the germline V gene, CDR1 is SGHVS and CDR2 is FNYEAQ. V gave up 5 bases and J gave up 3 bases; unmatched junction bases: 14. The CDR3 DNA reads TGTGCCAGCAGCCCAATGACTAGCGGGGCCCGCCCCGACACCGGGGAGCTGTTTTTT. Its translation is CASSPMTSGARPDTGELFF.

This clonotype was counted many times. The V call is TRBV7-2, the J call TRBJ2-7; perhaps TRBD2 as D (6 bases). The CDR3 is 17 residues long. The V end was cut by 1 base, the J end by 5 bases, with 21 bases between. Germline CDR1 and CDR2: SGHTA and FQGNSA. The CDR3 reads CASSLGTWTMPGDEQYV. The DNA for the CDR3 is TGTGCCAGCAGCTTAGGTACCTGGACGATGCCGGGGGACGAGCAGTACGTC.

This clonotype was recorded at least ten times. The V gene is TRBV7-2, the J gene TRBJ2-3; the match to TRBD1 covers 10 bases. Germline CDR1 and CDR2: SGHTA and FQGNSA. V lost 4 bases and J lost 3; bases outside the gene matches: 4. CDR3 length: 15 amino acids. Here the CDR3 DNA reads TGTGCCAGCAGCTGGACAGGGGGGAGAACAGATACGCAGTATTTT. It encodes CASSWTGGRTDTQYF.

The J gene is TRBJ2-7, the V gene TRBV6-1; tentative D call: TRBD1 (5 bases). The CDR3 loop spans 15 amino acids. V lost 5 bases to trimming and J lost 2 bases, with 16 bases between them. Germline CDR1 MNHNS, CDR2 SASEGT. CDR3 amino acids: CASSKDTQFPYEQYV. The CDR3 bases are TGTGCCAGCAGTAAGGACACGCAATTTCCCTACGAGCAGTACGTC.

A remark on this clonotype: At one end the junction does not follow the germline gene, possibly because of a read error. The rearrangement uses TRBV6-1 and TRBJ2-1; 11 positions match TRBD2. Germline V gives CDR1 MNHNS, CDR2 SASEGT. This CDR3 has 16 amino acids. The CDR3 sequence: CASNEVASGGLNEQFF. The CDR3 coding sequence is TGTGCCAGCAATGAAGTGGCTAGCGGGGGGTTAAATGAGCAGTTCTTC.

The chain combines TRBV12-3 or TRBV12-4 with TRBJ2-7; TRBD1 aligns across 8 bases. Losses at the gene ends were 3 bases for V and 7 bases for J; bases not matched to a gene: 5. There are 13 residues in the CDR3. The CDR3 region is CASSLGTGIEQYF. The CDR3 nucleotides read TGTGCCAGCAGTTTGGGGACAGGAATAGAGCAGTACTTC.

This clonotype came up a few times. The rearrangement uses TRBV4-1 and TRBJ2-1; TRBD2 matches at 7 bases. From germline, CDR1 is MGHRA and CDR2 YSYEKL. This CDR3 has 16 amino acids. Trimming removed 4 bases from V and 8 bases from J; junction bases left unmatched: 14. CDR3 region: CASSRTPMGGEDEQFF. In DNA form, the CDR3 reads TGCGCCAGCAGCCGCACGCCTATGGGAGGGGAGGATGAGCAGTTCTTC.

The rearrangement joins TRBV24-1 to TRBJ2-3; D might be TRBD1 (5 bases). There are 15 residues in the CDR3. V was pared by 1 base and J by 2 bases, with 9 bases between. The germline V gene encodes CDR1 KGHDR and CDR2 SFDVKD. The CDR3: CATSDFVGHTDTQYF. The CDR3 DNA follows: TGTGCCACCAGTGATTTTGTGGGGCACACAGATACGCAGTATTTT.

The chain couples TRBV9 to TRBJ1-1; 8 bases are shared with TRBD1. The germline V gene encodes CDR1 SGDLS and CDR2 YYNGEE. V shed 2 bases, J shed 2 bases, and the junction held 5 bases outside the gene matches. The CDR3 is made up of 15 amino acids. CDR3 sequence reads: CASSVTGETNTEAFF. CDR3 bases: TGTGCCAGCAGCGTGACAGGGGAAACCAACACTGAAGCTTTCTTT.

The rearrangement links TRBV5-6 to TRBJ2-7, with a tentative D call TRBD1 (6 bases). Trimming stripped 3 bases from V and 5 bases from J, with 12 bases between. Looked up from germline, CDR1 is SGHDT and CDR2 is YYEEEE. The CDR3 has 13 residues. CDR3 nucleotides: TGTGCCAGCAGCTCGTGGGACACCCACGAGCAGTACGTC. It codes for CASSSWDTHEQYV.

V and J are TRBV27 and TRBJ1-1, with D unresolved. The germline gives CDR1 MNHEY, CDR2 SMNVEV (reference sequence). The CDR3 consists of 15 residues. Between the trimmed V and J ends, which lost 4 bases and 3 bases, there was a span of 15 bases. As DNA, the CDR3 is TGTGCCAGCAGTTCACCGACGGTAGATCACACTGAAGCTTTCTTT. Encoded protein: CASSSPTVDHTEAFF.